This TCR beta chain was identified in a study of blood T cell repertoires in COVID-19. Background on the study: There were acute and convalescent COVID-19 samples, and they came from the United States, Italy and Spain. The analysed material was cDNA or gDNA that came from T cells, B-cell-depleted T cells, or PBMCs.

Ages ranged from about 18 to 89 years, with residence in about two dozen US areas. This table comes from immunoSEQ multiplex PCR, and its TCRdb copy is limited to in-frame clones, with some not included. The profile shows roughly 170,000 clones, roughly 80% of them singletons. Deletions cut 4 bases from V and 6 bases from J, with 13 bases between. The germline CDR1 and CDR2 sequences are MGHRA and YSYEKL. The CDR3 consists of 13 residues. The sample was PBMCs or T cells enriched from blood (not recorded which). This rearrangement joins TRBV4-1 to TRBJ2-7; D ambiguous. The TCR was taken from a woman in her forties with acute COVID-19. The CDR3 here is CASSLYYSGEQYF. The CDR3 DNA sequence: TGCGCCAGCAGCCTCTATTATTCGGGCGAGCAGTACTTC.